A single sample is the source of the 16 T cell receptor beta chains below, sequenced in a study of CD8+CD57+ T cells in acquired aplastic anemia (dated by TCRdb to the late 2010s). Patients chosen for sequencing had shown expansion of CD8+CD57+ cells by flow cytometry. Sequencing instrument: Illumina HiSeq 2000. Profiling of TCR beta VDJ combinations and CDR3 sequences used genomic DNA as the template. Clones were called with MiXCR by TCRdb after fastp trimmed the public reads at Q25, and only in-frame beta chains were retained. Each CDR3 protein gets just one entry, which takes the most common genes and DNA from the rows behind it. For this sample there are about 180,000 distinct CDR3 sequences; around 48% appear just once. The ten largest clones take up 0.85% to 1.3% of the sample. The sequencing sample was made of sorted CD4+, CD8+, or CD8+CD57+ T cells (not recorded which) from PBMCs. The receptors derive from a human donor with aplastic anemia.

This clonotype showed up many times. This chain links TRBV11-2 with TRBJ2-7, with D possibly being TRBD1 (6 bases). CDR3 length: 15 amino acids. CDR1 is SGHAT and CDR2 is FQNNGV in the germline V gene. V shed 2 bases and J shed 0 bases, with 11 bases lying between them. The CDR3, as DNA: TGTGCCAGCAGCTTATGGGGACAACTCTCCTACGAGCAGTACTTC. Its protein product is CASSLWGQLSYEQYF. The full variable domain, in which reference TRBV11-2 and TRBJ2-7 provide the parts outside the CDR3, is EAGVAQSPRYKIIEKRQSVAFWCNPISGHATLYWYQQILGQGPKLLIQFQNNGVVDDSQLPKDRFSAERLKGVDSTLKIQPAKLEDSAVYLCASSLWGQLSYEQYFGPGTRLTVT.

This clonotype has at least ten counts. The J gene is TRBJ2-7, the V gene TRBV9; 8 bases match TRBD2. The J segment lost 5 bases and the V segment lost 0 bases, leaving 7 bases of the junction unmatched. The CDR3 totals 15 residues. Germline assignment: CDR1 SGDLS and CDR2 YYNGEE. CDR3: CASSVGTGGPHEQYF. The DNA of the CDR3 is TGTGCCAGCAGCGTAGGAACGGGGGGGCCCCACGAGCAGTACTTC.

CDR3 sequence reads: CASSVRNRGDTGELFF. In DNA form, the CDR3 reads TGTGCCAGCAGCGTAAGGAACAGGGGGGACACCGGGGAGCTGTTTTTT. The genes are TRBV9 and TRBJ2-2; 8 positions match TRBD1. CDR1 is SGDLS, CDR2 YYNGEE, per germline. The CDR3 totals 16 residues. Germline trimming cut 1 base from V and 3 bases from J; bases unmatched to any gene: 5.

This chain connects TRBV6-4 to TRBJ2-3, with D possibly TRBD2 on 6 matching bases. Trimming pared 1 base from V and 6 bases from J, leaving 14 bases between. The CDR3 is 15 amino acids. Germline V CDR1 and CDR2: MRHNA, SNTAGT. The chain's CDR3 is CASSDLTGRRDTQYF. CDR3 sequence (DNA): TGTGCCAGCAGTGACTTGACCGGGAGAAGGGATACGCAGTATTTT.

This clonotype was recorded at least ten times. V gene TRBV29-1 combines with J gene TRBJ2-7, with 7 bases identical to TRBD1. V lost 4 bases and J lost 4; bases outside the gene matches: 4. The length of the CDR3 is 12 residues. CDR1 and CDR2 from the germline V gene are SQVTM and ANQGSEA. Written as DNA, the CDR3 is TGCAGCGTTGGCAGGGGGACATACGAGCAGTACTTC. Its translation: CSVGRGTYEQYF.

The V gene is TRBV19, the J gene TRBJ1-1; a possible D gene is TRBD1 (5 bases). Germline V lookup: CDR1 LNHDA, CDR2 SQIVND (reference sequence). The V and J ends lost 4 bases and 1 base respectively, with 13 bases between them. The CDR3 runs to 15 residues. CDR3 in amino acids: CASSTRVLGNTEAFF. The CDR3 coding sequence is TGTGCCAGTAGTACCAGGGTCCTGGGGAACACTGAAGCTTTCTTT.

This clonotype was observed at least ten times. The V call is TRBV6-1, the J call TRBJ1-6; D possibly corresponds to TRBD1 (6 bases). The germline V gene encodes CDR1 MNHNS and CDR2 SASEGT. The CDR3 totals 15 residues. Deletions cut 6 bases from V and 8 bases from J, with 17 bases between. CDR3: CASSRGGGAYSPLHF. In nucleotides, the CDR3 is TGTGCCAGCAGCCGCGGTGGGGGGGCTTATTCACCCCTCCACTTT.

The sample holds a few counts of this clonotype. V gene TRBV20-1 combines with J gene TRBJ2-7; D might be TRBD1 (5 bases). Trimming pared 7 bases from V and 1 base from J, leaving 8 bases between. Germline V CDR1 and CDR2: DFQATT, SNEGSKA (reference sequence). The CDR3 covers 11 residues. Here the CDR3 DNA reads TGCAGTGTAGGGGCTTCCTACGAGCAGTACTTC. Protein sequence: CSVGASYEQYF.

The table lists this clonotype with a few counts. The V and J genes are TRBV10-2 and TRBJ2-1; 9 bases agree with TRBD1. CDR1 WSHSY and CDR2 SAAADI come from the germline V gene. This CDR3 has 16 amino acids. V gave up 3 bases and J gave up 4 bases; unmatched junction bases: 7. The CDR3 sequence is CASSDRTGAFYNEQFF. DNA of the CDR3: TGCGCCAGCAGTGACAGGACAGGGGCTTTTTACAATGAGCAGTTCTTC.

The chain recombines TRBV24-1 with TRBJ1-6, with D uncertain. Germline values: CDR1 KGHDR, CDR2 SFDVKD. CDR3 size: 14 residues. V was cut by 3 bases and J by 3 bases, with 5 bases left in between. The CDR3 DNA follows: TGTGCCACCAGTGATGCGGGCTATAATTCACCCCTCCACTTT. Amino acid sequence: CATSDAGYNSPLHF.

V and J are TRBV10-3 and TRBJ1-2; TRBD1 matches at 7 bases. Germline V lookup: CDR1 ENHRY, CDR2 SYGVKD. This CDR3 is 14 amino acids long. After removal of 5 bases from V and 4 bases from J, the junction contained 7 bases not matched to a gene. The CDR3 here is CAISLTGDSYGYTF. The DNA for the CDR3 is TGTGCCATCAGTCTAACAGGGGATAGCTATGGCTACACCTTC.

The chain combines TRBV18 with TRBJ1-1; tentative D call: TRBD1 (6 bases). CDR1 KGHSH and CDR2 LQKENI come from the germline V gene. The CDR3 sequence is 17 residues long. V was trimmed by 3 bases and J by 0 bases, leaving 17 bases between them. As DNA, the CDR3 is TGTGCCAGCTCACCCCCCACGGTTTCAGGGGTGAACACTGAAGCTTTCTTT. Translating it yields CASSPPTVSGVNTEAFF.

In the case of this clonotype: One end of the junction fails to match germline, which may point to a read error. The genes are TRBV2 and TRBJ2-3; 7 bases match TRBD1. This CDR3 contains 15 residues. Germline V gives CDR1 SNHLY, CDR2 FYNNEI. CDR3 residues: CASREGTASTDTQYF. Written as DNA, the CDR3 is TGTGCCAGCAGGGAAGGGACAGCGAGCACAGATACGCAGTATTTT. The full variable domain, completed using reference TRBV2 and TRBJ2-3, is EPEVTQTPSHQVTQMGQEVILRCVPISNHLYFYWYRQILGQKVEFLVSFYNNEISEKSEIFDDQFSVERPDGSNFTLKIRSTKLEDSAMYFCASREGTASTDTQYFGPGTRLTVL.

In this sample, this clonotype turned up once. An end of the junction differs from the germline gene, which may be a read error. The J gene is TRBJ2-5, the V gene TRBV5-1, with TRBD1 identical over 7 bases. The CDR3 has 13 residues. In germline, CDR1 is SGHRS, CDR2 YFSETQ. CDR3 loop: CASSWDSQGTQYF. The CDR3 nucleotides read TGCGCCAGCAGCTGGGACAGTCAAGGGACCCAGTACTTC.

The chain links TRBV6-1 to TRBJ2-1; the D call may be TRBD1 or TRBD2 (6 bases each). The CDR3 runs 13 residues. The V end lost 4 bases, the J end lost 9 bases, and 13 bases lay between the germline ends. Germline V gene sequence: CDR1 MNHNS, CDR2 SASEGT. The chain's CDR3 is CASSVRGASEQFF. The DNA of the CDR3 is TGTGCCAGCAGTGTGAGGGGGGCCAGTGAGCAGTTCTTC.

V and J are TRBV7-9 and TRBJ2-7; maybe TRBD1 (6 bases). Germline-derived CDR1 and CDR2 are SEHNR and FQNEAQ (reference sequence). V lost 7 bases to trimming and J lost 4 bases, with 14 bases between them. The CDR3 has 13 amino acids. The CDR3 DNA sequence: TGTGCCAGCAACGGACAGCTCGTGTACGAGCAGTACTTC. This sequence encodes CASNGQLVYEQYF. The variable domain in full, completed from reference TRBV7-9 and TRBJ2-7, reads DTGVSQNPRHKITKRGQNVTFRCDPISEHNRLYWYRQTLGQGPEFLTYFQNEAQLEKSRLLSDRFSAERPKGSFSTLEIQRTEQGDSAMYLCASNGQLVYEQYFGPGTRLTVT.